This T cell receptor (beta chain) was identified during a study of T cells in Graves' hyperthyroidism and ophthalmopathy. Amplification of TCR beta CDR3 regions was performed using RNA transcripts as template. First-round RT-PCR targeting the TCR CDR3 was performed with the HTBI primer set. TCRdb re-called the multiplex PCR reads through MiXCR, storing one row per CDR3 protein. Of about 740,000 distinct CDR3 sequences listed, about 15% are singletons. The table lists this clonotype with a few counts. The CDR3 length is 17 residues. With 7 bases clipped from V and 4 bases from J, the junction kept 21 bases outside the gene matches. Germline V gene sequence: CDR1 SQVTM, CDR2 ANQGSEA.

The sequence was collected from a woman younger than 30 with Graves' hyperthyroidism. The rearrangement links TRBV29-1 to TRBJ1-2; 7 bases are shared with TRBD1. The sequenced material came from blood. The CDR3 spells CSARLLTTGQFSYGYTF. As DNA, the CDR3 is TGCAGCGCTCGGCTGCTCACGACAGGGCAGTTCTCCTATGGCTACACCTTC.